The source of this T cell receptor (beta chain) is a study of siplizumab effects on memory and regulatory T cells. Overall study results and limits: Roughly 75-96% of proliferating CD4+ or CD8+ clones defied assignment to a naive or memory phenotype. Siplizumab significantly lowered the alloreactive sequences that could be traced to unstimulated CD4+ memory cells.

Details on this clone: The antigen is not known. The junction differs from germline at one of its ends, possibly a read error.

Sequencing of each sample assayed around 10^5 TCR templates. Assay: immunoSEQ multiplex PCR; the TCRdb copy retains only in-frame clones and omits some. The sample includes some 100,000 clones, 92% seen only once; the top ten take 0.73%. The CDR3 totals 14 residues. From germline, CDR1 is MNHEY and CDR2 SVGAGI. The receptor's source is a human donor in good health. V and J are TRBV6-5 and TRBJ1-6; D is undetermined. Sequenced: Tregs sorted from blood. The CDR3 here is CVSGSRGVNSPLHF. The CDR3 DNA reads as TGTGTCAGCGGGTCTCGCGGGGTTAACTCACCCCTCCACTTT.